This TCR beta chain was recovered during a study of OX40 agonist ivuxolimab in advanced cancers. Turning to the overall study: Ivuxolimab, which targeted the costimulatory receptor OX40 (CD134), was an agonistic, fully human IgG2 monoclonal antibody. Intravenous ivuxolimab was administered to patients every 2 weeks at six dose levels: 0.01, 0.1, 0.3, 1.5, 3 and 10 mg/kg. Of the 50 to 55 dose-escalation patients, hepatocellular carcinoma was present in about 19, melanoma in around 15, renal cell carcinoma in 9 and head and neck cancer in 9. In the dose-escalation cohort, 75% to 85% of patients were male, and the mean age was roughly 56 years with a range of roughly 20 to 79. Prior anti-PD-1, anti-PD-L1 or anti-CTLA-4 therapy was permitted, and checkpoint inhibitors had been received by approximately 39% of dose-escalation patients. Three dose-escalation patients achieved partial responses, one with hepatocellular carcinoma and two with cutaneous melanoma. Peripheral TCRbeta sequencing aimed to test whether ivuxolimab altered TCR sequence diversity and caused clonal T-cell expansion. The paper describes the monotherapy dose-escalation part (N ≈ 52 patients) of the phase I trial of ivuxolimab. Overall study results and their limits: Clonal expansion of both CD4+ and CD8+ blood T cells was observed from baseline to week 6 at doses 0.1 to 3.0 mg/kg. After ivuxolimab, more expanded clones were found on average in CD8+ T cells than in CD4+ T cells. Low levels of normalized T-cell clonal expansion were also seen in some nonresponding patients. Which antigens the clonally expanded peripheral T cells were specific for was not determined. In partial responders in the 0.1-3.0 mg/kg groups, normalized peripheral clonal expansion was found to be among the lowest, especially among CD8+ T cells.

To sequence the TCRbeta CDR3 region, genomic DNA was isolated from the sorted cells. The immunoSEQ Assay was used for sequencing of TCRbeta CDR3 regions. TCRdb stores this immuneACCESS table with in-frame sequences only. Part of the clones is absent; in the studies checked, under half of the shortfall reflects unresolved V genes, and no reason is known for the rest. Here the sample has 35,000 to 50,000 clones; 86% occur a single time. Approximately 13% of the sample lies in the top ten. Concerning this clone itself: Its recognized antigen is unknown. No much larger clone is present one base from it, and per-base qualities are unavailable.

Patients with autoimmune disease history or receiving systemic immunosuppression were excluded from the trial. Peripheral blood for TCR sequencing was collected from all dose cohorts at baseline, on cycle 4 day 1, and on cycle 7 day 1. Samples came from an open-label, multicenter, first-in-human phase I dose-escalation trial of ivuxolimab. Adults with locally advanced or metastatic melanoma, renal cell carcinoma, hepatocellular carcinoma or head and neck squamous cell carcinoma were enrolled in the trial. Before TCR sequencing, CD4+ T cells and CD8+ T cells from peripheral blood were sorted into separate populations. Sequences were derived from CD4+ or CD8+ T cells sorted from blood, sampled in a trial of the OX40 agonist ivuxolimab. The sequence derives from an adult with an advanced solid tumor such as melanoma, head and neck, liver or kidney cancer.

CDR3 sequence: CASSDRGSHEQYF. The DNA sequence is given as TGTGCCAGCAGTGACAGGGGTTCACACGAGCAGTACTTC. The chain couples TRBV2 to TRBJ2-7; the D gene is possibly TRBD1, with 6 bases matching. According to the germline V gene, CDR1 reads SNHLY and CDR2 reads FYNNEI. V sheds 3 bases and J sheds 5 bases, leaving 11 bases between their ends. The CDR3 runs 13 residues from the cysteine to the phenylalanine. The DNA shown is the 39-base CDR3, in frame from base 1.